The rows below give T cell receptor beta chains drawn from one sample of a study of T cell repertoires in cytomegalovirus infection. TCRdb re-analysed the reads in MiXCR, keeping a single row per CDR3 protein. The table records 900,000 to 950,000 distinct CDR3 sequences, 31% of them present only once. These receptors' targets are unknown. Sequencing used cultured CD8+ T cells from PBMCs, obtained from culture after CMV antigen stimulation. These receptors came from a human donor in good health (CMV status not recorded). Some clones in this sample may be carry-over from other donors' samples. The CDR3 runs from the conserved cysteine through the conserved F or W. Each record gives: clone size, J gene, D gene, V gene, CDR3 DNA, CDR3 protein. A D gene is named only where the DNA matches it firmly. A row's size may be missing; if present it is once, few, many or a size class.

size: -; J: TRBJ1-2; D: TRBD1; V: TRBV5-5; DNA: TGTGCCAGCAGAGCCCAGGGACAGAAGAACTATGGCTACACCTTC; CDR3: CASRAQGQKNYGYTF
size: -; J: TRBJ1-2; D: -; V: TRBV10-2; DNA: TGCGCCAGCAGTTACAGGGTTAACTATGGCTACACCTTC; CDR3: CASSYRVNYGYTF
size: -; J: TRBJ2-1; D: TRBD2; V: TRBV10-1; DNA: TGCGCCAGCAGTGGGACCGTGCCGGGACTAGCGGGGTACAACTACAATGAGCAGTTCTTC; CDR3: CASSGTVPGLAGYNYNEQFF
size: -; J: TRBJ1-1; D: TRBD1; V: TRBV2; DNA: TGTGCCAGCAGTGACCCGGACAGGGGGAATGAAGCTTTCTTT; CDR3: CASSDPDRGNEAFF
size: -; J: TRBJ2-5; D: TRBD2; V: TRBV5-1; DNA: TGCGCCAGCAGCTTGATCCTAGCGGGGGGGCCGGGGGAAGAGACCCAGTACTTC; CDR3: CASSLILAGGPGEETQYF
size: -; J: TRBJ2-5; D: -; V: TRBV2; DNA: TGTGCCAGCACTATTCCGGGGGTCCAAGAGACCCAGTACTTC; CDR3: CASTIPGVQETQYF
size: -; J: TRBJ1-4; D: -; V: TRBV2; DNA: TGTGCCAGCAGTGAGAGAGCCAGGGCGAGTGAAAAACTGTTTTTT; CDR3: CASSERARASEKLFF
size: -; J: TRBJ2-5; D: -; V: TRBV27; DNA: TGTGCCAGCGGATGGGTGACCCAGTACTTC; CDR3: CASGWVTQYF
size: -; J: TRBJ2-1; D: -; V: TRBV20-1; DNA: TGCAGTGCTAGAGGGCTCGATACCTACAATGAGCAGTTCTTC; CDR3: CSARGLDTYNEQFF
size: few; J: TRBJ1-6; D: -; V: TRBV2; DNA: TGTGCCAGCAACAGGGTGCCCTATAATTCACCCCTCCACTTT; CDR3: CASNRVPYNSPLHF
size: -; J: TRBJ1-1; D: -; V: TRBV27; DNA: TGTGCCAGCAGGATACAGGGCACTGAAGCTTTCTTT; CDR3: CASRIQGTEAFF
size: few; J: TRBJ1-2; D: -; V: TRBV5-6; DNA: TGTGCCAGCAGCTTGCTTCAGATAATCTATGGCTACACCTTC; CDR3: CASSLLQIIYGYTF
size: -; J: TRBJ1-1; D: TRBD1; V: TRBV9; DNA: TGTGCCAGCAGCACCCCCCAGAACGGGAGGACAGGGGTTTTCTTT; CDR3: CASSTPQNGRTGVFF
size: few; J: TRBJ2-7; D: -; V: TRBV12-3/TRBV12-4; DNA: TGTGCCAGCAGTTTGACCGGGCCAAGCTCCTACGAGCAGTACTTC; CDR3: CASSLTGPSSYEQYF
size: once; J: TRBJ1-1; D: TRBD1; V: TRBV19; DNA: TGTGCCAGTGTGACAGGGGGCCTTTTGGACACTGAAGCTTTCTTT; CDR3: CASVTGGLLDTEAFF
size: few; J: TRBJ1-1; D: -; V: TRBV6-1; DNA: TGTGCCAGCACCCCCCCGGGGATAGAAGCTTTCTTT; CDR3: CASTPPGIEAFF
size: -; J: TRBJ2-3; D: -; V: TRBV20-1; DNA: TGTAGTGCCTCGGAGGTCACAGATACGCAGTATTTT; CDR3: CSASEVTDTQYF
size: -; J: TRBJ2-4; D: -; V: TRBV2; DNA: TGTGCCAGCAGTGCGCGAAGAGCCAAAAACATTCAGTACTTC; CDR3: CASSARRAKNIQYF
size: -; J: TRBJ1-6; D: -; V: TRBV27; DNA: TGTGCCAGCAGTTTATCGGCAGGGCTTTCACCCCTCCACTTT; CDR3: CASSLSAGLSPLHF
size: few; J: TRBJ1-2; D: -; V: TRBV4-3; DNA: TGCGCCAGCAGCCAAGGCCCCCTCGAGGGCTACACCTTC; CDR3: CASSQGPLEGYTF
size: few; J: TRBJ2-2; D: -; V: TRBV7-6; DNA: TGTGCCAGCAGTCGATGGACGCCTCAACGGAACACCGGGGAGCTGTTTTTT; CDR3: CASSRWTPQRNTGELFF
size: -; J: TRBJ1-5; D: -; V: TRBV5-8; DNA: TGTGCCAGCAGCTTGGTTTGGGGGACTAGCAATCAGCCCCAGCATTTT; CDR3: CASSLVWGTSNQPQHF
size: -; J: TRBJ1-2; D: TRBD1; V: TRBV14; DNA: TGTGCCAGCAGCCAAGACCCCGGACAGGGTCAAACACCAGGCTATGGCTACACCTTC; CDR3: CASSQDPGQGQTPGYGYTF
size: -; J: TRBJ1-1; D: -; V: TRBV5-8; DNA: TGTGCCAGCAGCTTGTTATTGGTCGTGAGTGAAGCTTTCTTT; CDR3: CASSLLLVVSEAFF
size: once; J: TRBJ2-3; D: -; V: TRBV11-2; DNA: TGTGCCAGCATTAGGGGCGCCACAGATACGCAGTATTTT; CDR3: CASIRGATDTQYF
size: -; J: TRBJ1-1; D: -; V: TRBV4-1; DNA: TGCGCCAGCAGCCAAGTTGGGGAGAGGACTGAAGCTTTCTTT; CDR3: CASSQVGERTEAFF
size: -; J: TRBJ1-4; D: -; V: TRBV11-2; DNA: TGTGCCAGCAGCTTCGTAGGTGAAAAACTGTTTTTT; CDR3: CASSFVGEKLFF
size: -; J: TRBJ1-2; D: TRBD1; V: TRBV19; DNA: TGTGCCAGTACCCAGACAGGGGGAGGCTACACCTTC; CDR3: CASTQTGGGYTF
size: many; J: TRBJ2-2; D: -; V: TRBV12-3/TRBV12-4; DNA: TGTGCCAGCAGTTTACCGGGGGCCGGGGAGCTGTTTTTT; CDR3: CASSLPGAGELFF
size: -; J: TRBJ1-2; D: -; V: TRBV7-8; DNA: TGTGCCAGCAGCTTCCAGGGGAGTTATGGCTACACCTTC; CDR3: CASSFQGSYGYTF
size: few; J: TRBJ2-3; D: TRBD2; V: TRBV14; DNA: TGTGCCAGCAGCCAAGATCCGGGGGGTATTATCACAGATACGCAGTATTTT; CDR3: CASSQDPGGIITDTQYF
size: -; J: TRBJ2-5; D: TRBD2; V: TRBV3-1; DNA: TGTGCCAGCAGCCAAGACTCTCTAGCGGGGGCCCAAGAGACCCAGTACTTC; CDR3: CASSQDSLAGAQETQYF
size: -; J: TRBJ1-6; D: -; V: TRBV3-1; DNA: TGTGCCAGCAGCCTAGGACGGACGGGGAGGTCACCCCTCCACTTT; CDR3: CASSLGRTGRSPLHF
size: -; J: TRBJ1-1; D: -; V: TRBV28; DNA: TGTGTCAGCAGTCCCAGGGGAACTCTCACTGAAGCTTTCTTT; CDR3: CVSSPRGTLTEAFF
size: -; J: TRBJ1-6; D: TRBD1; V: TRBV2; DNA: TGTGCCAGCACTGTGGACAGGCCCAGCTCCTATAATTCACCCCTCCACTTT; CDR3: CASTVDRPSSYNSPLHF
size: once; J: TRBJ2-3; D: -; V: TRBV4-3; DNA: TGCGCCAGCAGCCAAGATCCCAGGGGGGCGAGCACAGATACGCAGTATTTT; CDR3: CASSQDPRGASTDTQYF
size: many; J: TRBJ1-6; D: -; V: TRBV7-2; DNA: TGTGCCAGCAGCACCCACCCAATCGGGCAGGACCTCTCCTATAATTCACCCCTCCACTTT; CDR3: CASSTHPIGQDLSYNSPLHF
size: few; J: TRBJ1-2; D: TRBD1; V: TRBV4-1; DNA: TGCGCCAGCAGCCAAGTGATTTGGACAGGGGATGGCTACACCTTC; CDR3: CASSQVIWTGDGYTF
size: -; J: TRBJ1-2; D: -; V: TRBV7-6; DNA: TGTGCCAGCAGCCTTAGTGGCGGAGGGGCGCGGGGCTACACCTTC; CDR3: CASSLSGGGARGYTF
size: -; J: TRBJ1-5; D: -; V: TRBV7-2; DNA: TGTGCCAGCAGCTTAAGGGTTTTCCAGCCCCAGCATTTT; CDR3: CASSLRVFQPQHF
size: few; J: TRBJ2-3; D: TRBD1; V: TRBV10-2; DNA: TGCGCCAGCAACGACAGGGTCCCAGATACGCAGTATTTT; CDR3: CASNDRVPDTQYF
size: -; J: TRBJ1-1; D: TRBD1; V: TRBV19; DNA: TGTGCCAGTAGTATAGATCGGGACAGGGGTGTATTCGGCACTGAAGCTTTCTTT; CDR3: CASSIDRDRGVFGTEAFF
size: -; J: TRBJ2-5; D: TRBD1; V: TRBV15; DNA: TGTGCCACCAGCGGGTGGGCAGGGGGCTTCGGTGAGACCCAGTACTTC; CDR3: CATSGWAGGFGETQYF
size: -; J: TRBJ2-7; D: -; V: TRBV7-6; DNA: TGTGCCAGCAGCTTGAGTGGAAGCAGGGCCCCGCACTTC; CDR3: CASSLSGSRAPHF
size: few; J: TRBJ1-6; D: -; V: TRBV20-1; DNA: TGCAGTGCCAAAGGGGATTGGGGGGACAAGACCAATTCACCCCTCCACTTT; CDR3: CSAKGDWGDKTNSPLHF
size: many; J: TRBJ2-5; D: TRBD2; V: TRBV12-3/TRBV12-4; DNA: TGTGCCAGCAGTTCGAGACTAGCGGGGGGTCTTGAGACCCAGTACTTC; CDR3: CASSSRLAGGLETQYF